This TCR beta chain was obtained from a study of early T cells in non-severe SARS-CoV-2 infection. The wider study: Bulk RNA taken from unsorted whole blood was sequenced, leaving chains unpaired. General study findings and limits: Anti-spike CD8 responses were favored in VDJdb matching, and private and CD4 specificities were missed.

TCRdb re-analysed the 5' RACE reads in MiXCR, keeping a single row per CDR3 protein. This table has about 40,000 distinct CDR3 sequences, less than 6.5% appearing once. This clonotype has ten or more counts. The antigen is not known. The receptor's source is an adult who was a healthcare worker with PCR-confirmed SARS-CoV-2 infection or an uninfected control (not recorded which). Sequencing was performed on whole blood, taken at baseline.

CDR3: CASSSGQGKGTEAFF. CDR3 sequence (DNA): TGTGCCAGCAGTTCTGGACAGGGCAAGGGCACTGAAGCTTTCTTT. The genes are TRBV12-3 or TRBV12-4 and TRBJ1-1; 8 nucleotides align to TRBD1. Unmatched junction bases numbered 8, after V lost 4 bases and J lost 4 bases. The CDR3 covers 15 residues.